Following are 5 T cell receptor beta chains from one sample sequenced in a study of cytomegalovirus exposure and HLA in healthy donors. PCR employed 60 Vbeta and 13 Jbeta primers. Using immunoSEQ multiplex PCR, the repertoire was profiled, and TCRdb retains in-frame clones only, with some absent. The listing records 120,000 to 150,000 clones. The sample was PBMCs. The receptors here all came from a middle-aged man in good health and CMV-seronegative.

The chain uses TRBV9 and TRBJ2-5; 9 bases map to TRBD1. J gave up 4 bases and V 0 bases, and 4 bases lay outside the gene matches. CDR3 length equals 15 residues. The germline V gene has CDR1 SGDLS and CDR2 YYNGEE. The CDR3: CASSVADRGPETQYF. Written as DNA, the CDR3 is TGTGCCAGCAGCGTAGCGGACAGGGGACCAGAGACCCAGTACTTC.

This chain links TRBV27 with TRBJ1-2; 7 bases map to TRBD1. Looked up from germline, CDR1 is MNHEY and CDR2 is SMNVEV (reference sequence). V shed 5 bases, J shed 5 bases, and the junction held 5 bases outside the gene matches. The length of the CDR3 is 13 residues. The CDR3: CASSEDRLYGYTF. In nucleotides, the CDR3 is TGTGCCAGCAGTGAGGACAGGTTATATGGCTACACCTTC.

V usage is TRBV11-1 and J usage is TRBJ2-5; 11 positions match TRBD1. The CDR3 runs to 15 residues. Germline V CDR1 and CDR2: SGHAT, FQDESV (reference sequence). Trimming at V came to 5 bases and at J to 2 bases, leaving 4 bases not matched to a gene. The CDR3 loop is CASSGGTGGQETQYF. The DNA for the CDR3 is TGTGCCAGCAGCGGTGGGACAGGGGGACAAGAGACCCAGTACTTC. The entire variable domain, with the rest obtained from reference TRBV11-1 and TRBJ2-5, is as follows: EAEVAQSPRYKITEKSQAVAFWCDPISGHATLYWYRQILGQGPELLVQFQDESVVDDSQLPKDRFSAERLKGVDSTLKIQPAELGDSAMYLCASSGGTGGQETQYFGPGTRLLVL.

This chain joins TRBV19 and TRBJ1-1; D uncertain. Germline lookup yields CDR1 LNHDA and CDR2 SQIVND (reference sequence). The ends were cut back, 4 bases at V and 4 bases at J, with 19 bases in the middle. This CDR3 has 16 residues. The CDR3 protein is CASSKRAKGGFTEAFF. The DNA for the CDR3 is TGTGCCAGTAGTAAGAGGGCCAAGGGCGGGTTCACTGAAGCTTTCTTT. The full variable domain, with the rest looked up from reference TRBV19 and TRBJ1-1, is DGGITQSPKYLFRKEGQNVTLSCEQNLNHDAMYWYRQDPGQGLRLIYYSQIVNDFQKGDIAEGYSVSREKKESFPLTVTSAQKNPTAFYLCASSKRAKGGFTEAFFGQGTRLTVV.

The CDR3 loop reads CASSPGQSNTEAFF. The CDR3 DNA reads as TGTGCCAGTAGTCCGGGACAGTCGAACACTGAAGCTTTCTTT. The chain carries TRBV19 and TRBJ1-1; TRBD1 matches at 7 bases. The V segment lost 5 bases and the J segment 1 base; nucleotides outside the gene matches: 4. Germline V lookup: CDR1 LNHDA, CDR2 SQIVND (reference sequence). The CDR3 is made up of 14 amino acids.